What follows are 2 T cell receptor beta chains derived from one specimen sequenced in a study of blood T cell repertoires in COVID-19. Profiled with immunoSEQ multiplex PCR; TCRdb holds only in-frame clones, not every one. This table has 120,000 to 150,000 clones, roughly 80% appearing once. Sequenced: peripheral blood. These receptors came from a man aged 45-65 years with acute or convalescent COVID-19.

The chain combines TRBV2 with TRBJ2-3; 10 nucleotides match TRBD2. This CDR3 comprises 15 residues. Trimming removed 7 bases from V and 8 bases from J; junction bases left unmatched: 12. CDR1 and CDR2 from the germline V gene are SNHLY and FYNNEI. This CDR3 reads CASKPTSGRPGTQYF. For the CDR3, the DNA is TGTGCCAGCAAACCGACTAGCGGGCGGCCGGGTACGCAGTATTTT.

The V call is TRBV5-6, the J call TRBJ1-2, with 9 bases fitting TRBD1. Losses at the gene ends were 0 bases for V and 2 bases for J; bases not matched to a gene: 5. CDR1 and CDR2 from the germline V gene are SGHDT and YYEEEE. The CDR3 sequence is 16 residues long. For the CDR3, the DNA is TGTGCCAGCAGCTTGGGACAGGGGGGAGGAAACTATGGCTACACCTTC. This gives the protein CASSLGQGGGNYGYTF.